This TCR beta chain was sequenced in a study of shared clonotypes between healthy human individuals (dated by TCRdb to about 2020). Background for the entire study: The cohort included three men and a couple of women between 18 and 49 years of age. For each donor, CD4 naive and CD4 memory were each given three plates, CD8 naive was given two plates, and CD8 memory was given one plate. The study deeply sequenced blood TCR repertoires of five healthy adults to estimate repertoire size and the extent of clonotype sharing between individuals. To increase sequencing depth and limit assay-specific biases, different laboratories used diverse techniques to prepare libraries and sequence TCR repertoires. Leukapheresis yielded between about 0.94 and 8.9 billion PBMCs per donor. Overall study outcomes, separate from this receptor: Rarefaction of sorted-subset datasets indicated incomplete sequencing despite the large sequencing depth. Based on pairwise subsampling, the degree of clonotype sharing among donors was expected to be affected by sequencing depth. When four donors were compared, the shared fraction of clonotypes was about 5.4% for naive CD4, 3% to 4% for naive CD8, more than 2% for memory CD4, and around 0.4% for memory CD8. Naive subsets generally had larger estimated clonotype richness than memory subsets. Because the study included only a small number of donors, the genetic and exposure-history diversity represented was limited. Compared with non-shared clonotypes, the clonotypes found in all four sorted-subset donors had higher generation probabilities. Sampling was limited to blood, and TCR repertoires in tissue likely differ from TCR repertoires in blood.

Turning to this clone: Its cognate antigen has yet to be identified. No base quality values were provided; no much bigger clone lies one nucleotide off.

TCR CDR3 regions were amplified from genomic DNA by multiplex PCR using the deep immunoSEQ assay. Extracted genomic DNA from each cell subset was spread evenly across all wells of several immunoSEQ 96-well plates, with each plate serving as a replicate. For sorted subsets, around 0.2 ug genomic DNA, equal to 25,000 to 35,000 T cell genomes, was loaded into each replicate PCR. Purified libraries were quantified with a Qubit 3.0 fluorometer, sized on a Bioanalyzer 2100, and re-quantified with the KAPA Library Quantification kit. Every immunoSEQ 96-well plate was sequenced on a dedicated single-read 150-cycle Illumina NextSeq 550 flow cell. The authors' analysis ran thus. Because the immunoSEQ output included only junctional sequences and no quality scores, the filtering could not be the same as the filtering used for full-length reads. Sequences were annotated with PyIR, a Python wrapper for IgBLAST v1.9, using IMGT germline references to assign V/J genes and CDR3. Reads were filtered out if the reads had weak V/J assignments (E-value above 1e-6), no CDR3, stop codons, out-of-frame junctions, or ambiguous translated residues. V3J clonotypes were defined by identical inferred V gene, J gene, and CDR3 amino acid sequence. Percentage overlap between repertoires was computed as shared unique clonotypes divided by the size of the smaller repertoire. Three approaches were used to assess repertoire richness: RTK rarefaction, the Chao1 estimator, and Recon v2.1 estimates of unobserved clonotypes. For all TCRbeta clonotypes obtained by the gDNA method from a handful of donors, generation probabilities were computed with OLGA. Here the immuneACCESS table is served through TCRdb, limited to in-frame sequences with V and J called. Missing clones are a known gap in these copies; in checked studies unresolved V genes cover under half, and the rest lacks a known reason. The V and J calls and clone size come from that table; D and trimming were worked out from the DNA. Counted in this sample were approximately 530,000 clones; almost 97% of them appeared once. The top ten hold less than 0.06% of the sample.

The junction shows trimming of 1 base on V and 3 bases on J, plus 16 bases between the germline ends. The germline V gene (reference sequence) provides CDR1 SGHAT and CDR2 FQDESV. The CDR3, cysteine through phenylalanine, is 16 amino acids long. Solely the CDR3 DNA is kept, with 48 bases framed from the first base. Healthy HIV-negative adults with no recently reported acute infections or vaccinations were included as donors. Every donor was a Caucasian adult residing in Nashville, Tennessee, USA. CD4+ T cells were enriched by magnetic negative selection, after which naive cells were positively selected on CD45RA and the negative fraction was taken as the memory subset. Blood was obtained by leukapheresis, after which PBMCs were separated by Ficoll-Histopaque density gradient centrifugation and cryopreserved in liquid nitrogen vapor phase. Analytical flow cytometry was used to check the purity and quantity of every magnetically sorted T cell population. From each sorted fraction, genomic DNA was isolated and quantified by UV absorbance on a Nanodrop 2000c.

The TCR was taken from a woman in her 30s in good health. Here the chain combines TRBV11-1 and TRBJ2-7; TRBD1 might be the D gene, on 7 matching bases. The sequencing input was naive CD4+ T cells sorted from blood. Per the publication, the cell subset or site label means: CD45RA+ positively selected. CDR3 sequence: CASSLGLAGGGYEQYF. The sequenced DNA: TGTGCCAGCAGCTTAGGGTTGGCAGGGGGAGGCTACGAGCAGTACTTC. Where the CDR3 stops, the reference TRBV11-1 and TRBJ2-7 genes take over; the full variable domain is EAEVAQSPRYKITEKSQAVAFWCDPISGHATLYWYRQILGQGPELLVQFQDESVVDDSQLPKDRFSAERLKGVDSTLKIQPAELGDSAMYLCASSLGLAGGGYEQYFGPGTRLTVT.